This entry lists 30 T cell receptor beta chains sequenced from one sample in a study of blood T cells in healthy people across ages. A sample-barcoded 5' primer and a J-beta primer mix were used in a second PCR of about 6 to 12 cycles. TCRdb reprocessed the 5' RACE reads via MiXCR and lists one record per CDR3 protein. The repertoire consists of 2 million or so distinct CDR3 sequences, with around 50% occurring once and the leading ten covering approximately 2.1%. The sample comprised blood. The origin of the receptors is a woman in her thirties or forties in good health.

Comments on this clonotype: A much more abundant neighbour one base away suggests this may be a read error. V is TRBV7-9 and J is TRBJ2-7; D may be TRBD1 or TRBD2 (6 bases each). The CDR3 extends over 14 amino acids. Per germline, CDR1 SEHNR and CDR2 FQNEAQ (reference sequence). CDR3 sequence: CSSSLGGISYEQYF. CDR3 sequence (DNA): TGTTCCAGCAGCTTGGGGGGCATCTCCTACGAGCAGTACTTC.

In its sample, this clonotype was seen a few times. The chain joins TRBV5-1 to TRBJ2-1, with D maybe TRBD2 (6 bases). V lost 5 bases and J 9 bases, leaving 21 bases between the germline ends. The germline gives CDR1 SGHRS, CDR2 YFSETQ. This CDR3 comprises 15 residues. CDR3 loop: CASRGGATPPGEQFF. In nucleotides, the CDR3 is TGCGCCAGCAGAGGCGGGGCCACCCCCCCTGGTGAGCAGTTCTTC. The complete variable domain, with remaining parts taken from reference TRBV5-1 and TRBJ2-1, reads KAGVTQTPRYLIKTRGQQVTLSCSPISGHRSVSWYQQTPGQGLQFLFEYFSETQRNKGNFPGRFSGRQFSNSRSEMNVSTLELGDSALYLCASRGGATPPGEQFFGPGTRLTVL.

CDR3 coding DNA: TGTGCCAGCAGTTTGGTAGGGCCCCACTACAATGAGCAGTTCTTC. This translates into CASSLVGPHYNEQFF. The chain links TRBV27 to TRBJ2-1; no reliable D call. CDR3 length: 15 residues. The V gene's germline CDR1 is MNHEY and CDR2 SMNVEV (reference sequence). Trimming removed 3 bases at V and 3 bases at J, with 12 bases between.

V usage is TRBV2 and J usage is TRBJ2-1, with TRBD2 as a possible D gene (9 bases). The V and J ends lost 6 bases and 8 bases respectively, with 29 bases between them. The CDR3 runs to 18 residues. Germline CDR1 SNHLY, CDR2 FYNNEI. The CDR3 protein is CASRRTGIGSSGSDEQFF. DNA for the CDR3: TGTGCCAGCAGAAGGACAGGGATCGGGAGTAGCGGGAGCGATGAGCAGTTCTTC. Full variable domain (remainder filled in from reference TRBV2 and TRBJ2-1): EPEVTQTPSHQVTQMGQEVILRCVPISNHLYFYWYRQILGQKVEFLVSFYNNEISEKSEIFDDQFSVERPDGSNFTLKIRSTKLEDSAMYFCASRRTGIGSSGSDEQFFGPGTRLTVL.

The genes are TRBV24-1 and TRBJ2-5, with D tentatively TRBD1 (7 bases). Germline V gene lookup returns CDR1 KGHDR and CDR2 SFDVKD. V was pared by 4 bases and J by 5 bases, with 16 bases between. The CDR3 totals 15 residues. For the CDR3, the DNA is TGTGCCACCAGTGAACTCAGGGGGAGGTTGGAGACCCAGTACTTC. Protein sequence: CATSELRGRLETQYF.

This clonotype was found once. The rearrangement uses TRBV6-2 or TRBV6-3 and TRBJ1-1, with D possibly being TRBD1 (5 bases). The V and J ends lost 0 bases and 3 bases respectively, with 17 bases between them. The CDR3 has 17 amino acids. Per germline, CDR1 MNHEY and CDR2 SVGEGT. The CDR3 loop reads CASSYSIAGPGDTEAFF. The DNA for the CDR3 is TGTGCCAGCAGTTACTCGATTGCGGGGCCGGGGGACACTGAAGCTTTCTTT.

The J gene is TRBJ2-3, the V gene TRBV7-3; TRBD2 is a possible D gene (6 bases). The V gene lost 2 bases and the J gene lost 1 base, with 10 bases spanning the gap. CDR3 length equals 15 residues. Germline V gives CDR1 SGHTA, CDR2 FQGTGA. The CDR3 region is CASSLRGWGTDTQYF. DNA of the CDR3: TGTGCCAGCAGCTTACGGGGGTGGGGCACAGATACGCAGTATTTT.

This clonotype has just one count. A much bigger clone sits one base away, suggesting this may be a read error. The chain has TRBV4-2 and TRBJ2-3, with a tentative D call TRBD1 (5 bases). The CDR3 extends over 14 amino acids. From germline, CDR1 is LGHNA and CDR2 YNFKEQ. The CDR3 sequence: CASSQGVTADTRYF. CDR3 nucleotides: TGTGCCAGCAGCCAAGGGGTGACAGCAGATACGCGGTATTTT.

CDR3 DNA: TGCGCCAGCAGCCAAGACTGGGGGGGGGGGCTTTCAGATACGCAGTATTTT. It translates to CASSQDWGGGLSDTQYF. This chain connects TRBV4-1 to TRBJ2-3; D is perhaps TRBD2 (7 bases). CDR3 length equals 17 residues. The germline gives CDR1 MGHRA, CDR2 YSYEKL. V was clipped by 0 bases and J by 4 bases, with 17 bases between them.

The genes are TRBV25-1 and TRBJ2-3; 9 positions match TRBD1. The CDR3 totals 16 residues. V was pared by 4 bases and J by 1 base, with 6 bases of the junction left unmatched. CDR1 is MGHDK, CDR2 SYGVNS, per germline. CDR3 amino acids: CASSGTGGLGTDTQYF. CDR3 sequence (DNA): TGTGCCAGCAGTGGAACAGGGGGCTTAGGCACAGATACGCAGTATTTT.

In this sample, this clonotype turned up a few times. The CDR3 coding sequence is TGCAGTGCTAGAGATCTCCAGGGGTCCTACAATGAGCAGTTCTTC. Protein sequence: CSARDLQGSYNEQFF. The chain combines TRBV20-1 with TRBJ2-1; TRBD1 is a possible D gene (6 bases). Per germline, CDR1 DFQATT and CDR2 SNEGSKA (reference sequence). The length of the CDR3 is 15 residues. Trimming took 0 bases from V and 1 from J, leaving 10 bases between them.

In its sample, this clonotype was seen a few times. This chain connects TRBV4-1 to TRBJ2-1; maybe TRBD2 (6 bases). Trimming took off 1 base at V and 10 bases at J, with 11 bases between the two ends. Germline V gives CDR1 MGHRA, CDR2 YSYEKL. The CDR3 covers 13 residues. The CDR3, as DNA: TGCGCCAGCAGCCAAGCTCCTGGGGGGGAGCAGTTCTTC. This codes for CASSQAPGGEQFF.

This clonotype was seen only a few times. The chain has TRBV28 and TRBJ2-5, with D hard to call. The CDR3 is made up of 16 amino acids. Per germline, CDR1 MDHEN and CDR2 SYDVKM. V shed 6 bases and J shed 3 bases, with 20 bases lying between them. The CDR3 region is CASSRTPVTSEETQYF. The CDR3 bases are TGTGCCAGCAGCCGCACCCCGGTCACCAGCGAAGAGACCCAGTACTTC.

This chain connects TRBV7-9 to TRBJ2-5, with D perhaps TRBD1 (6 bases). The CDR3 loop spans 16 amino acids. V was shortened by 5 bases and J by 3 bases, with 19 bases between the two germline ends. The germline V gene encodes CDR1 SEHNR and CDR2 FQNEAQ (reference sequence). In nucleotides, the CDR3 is TGTGCCAGCAGCCCCTACCTAACAGGGAAGGAAGAGACCCAGTACTTC. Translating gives CASSPYLTGKEETQYF.

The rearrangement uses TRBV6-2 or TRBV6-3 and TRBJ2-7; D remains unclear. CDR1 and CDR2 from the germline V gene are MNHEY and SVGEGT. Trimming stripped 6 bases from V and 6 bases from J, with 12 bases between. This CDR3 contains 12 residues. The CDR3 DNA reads TGTGCCAGCAGCCGAACTCAGGCCGAGCAGTACTTC. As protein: CASSRTQAEQYF.

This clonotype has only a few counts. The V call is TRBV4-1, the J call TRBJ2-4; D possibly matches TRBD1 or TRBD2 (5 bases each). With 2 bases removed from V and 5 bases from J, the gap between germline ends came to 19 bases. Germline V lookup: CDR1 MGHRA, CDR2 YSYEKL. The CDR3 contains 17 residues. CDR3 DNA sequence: TGCGCCAGCAGCCAAATCGATGCGAGGGGACCACAAAACATTCAGTACTTC. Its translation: CASSQIDARGPQNIQYF.

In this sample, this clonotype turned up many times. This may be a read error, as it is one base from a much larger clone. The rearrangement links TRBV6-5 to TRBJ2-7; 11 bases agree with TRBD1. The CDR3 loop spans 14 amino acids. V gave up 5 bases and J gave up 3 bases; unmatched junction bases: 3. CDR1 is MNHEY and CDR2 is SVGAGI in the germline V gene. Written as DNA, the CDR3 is TGTGCCAGCAGTCCGGGACAGGGGGTCTACGAGCAGTACTTC. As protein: CASSPGQGVYEQYF.

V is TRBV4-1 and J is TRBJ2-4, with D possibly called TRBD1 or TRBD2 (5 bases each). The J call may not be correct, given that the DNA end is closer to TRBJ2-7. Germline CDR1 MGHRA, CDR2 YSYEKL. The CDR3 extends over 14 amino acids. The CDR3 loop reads CASSQRDGDYEQYF. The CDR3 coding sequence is TGCGCCAGCAGCCAAAGGGACGGTGATTACGAGCAGTACTTC.

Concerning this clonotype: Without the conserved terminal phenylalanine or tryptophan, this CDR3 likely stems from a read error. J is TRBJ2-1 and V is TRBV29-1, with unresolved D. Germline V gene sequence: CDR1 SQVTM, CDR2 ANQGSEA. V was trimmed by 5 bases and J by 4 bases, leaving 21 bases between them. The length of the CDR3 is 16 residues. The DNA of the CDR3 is TGCAGCGTTTTTCGGCAGGAAACGACGGATTACAATGAGCAGTTCGTC. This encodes CSVFRQETTDYNEQFV.

The CDR3 region has the DNA TGCAGTGTCAAGAAGACCTATGGCTACACCTTC. It translates to CSVKKTYGYTF. V gene TRBV20-1 combines with J gene TRBJ1-2; D gene ambiguous. The CDR3 has 11 residues. The germline gives CDR1 DFQATT, CDR2 SNEGSKA (reference sequence). Between the trimmed V and J ends, which lost 7 bases and 4 bases, there was a span of 10 bases.

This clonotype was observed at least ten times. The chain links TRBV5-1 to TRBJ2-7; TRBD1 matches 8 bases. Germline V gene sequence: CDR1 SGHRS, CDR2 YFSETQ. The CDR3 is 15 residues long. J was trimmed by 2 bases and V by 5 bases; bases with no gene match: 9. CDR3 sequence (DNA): TGCGCCAGCAGTCCCGGGACAGGCTTTGCCTACGAGCAGTACTTC. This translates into CASSPGTGFAYEQYF.

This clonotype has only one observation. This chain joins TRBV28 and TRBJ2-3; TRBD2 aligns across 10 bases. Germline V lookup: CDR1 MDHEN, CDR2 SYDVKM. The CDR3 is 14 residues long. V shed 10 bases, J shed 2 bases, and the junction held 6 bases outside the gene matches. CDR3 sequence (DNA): TGTGCCACGCTAGCGGGGGCCGACACAGATACGCAGTATTTT. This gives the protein CATLAGADTDTQYF.

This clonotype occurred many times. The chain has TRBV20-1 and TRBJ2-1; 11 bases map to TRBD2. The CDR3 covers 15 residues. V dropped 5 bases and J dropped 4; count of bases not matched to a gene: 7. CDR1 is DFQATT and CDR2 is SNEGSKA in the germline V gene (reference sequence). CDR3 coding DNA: TGCAGTGCTCCCCTTCCTAGCGGGGGGTACAATGAGCAGTTCTTC. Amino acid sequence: CSAPLPSGGYNEQFF.

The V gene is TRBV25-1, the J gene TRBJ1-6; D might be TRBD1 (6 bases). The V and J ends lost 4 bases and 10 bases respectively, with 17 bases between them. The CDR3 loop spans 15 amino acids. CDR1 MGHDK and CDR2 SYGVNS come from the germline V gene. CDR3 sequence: CASSAVQGDGSPLHF. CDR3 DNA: TGTGCCAGCAGTGCCGTACAGGGTGATGGGTCACCCCTCCACTTT.

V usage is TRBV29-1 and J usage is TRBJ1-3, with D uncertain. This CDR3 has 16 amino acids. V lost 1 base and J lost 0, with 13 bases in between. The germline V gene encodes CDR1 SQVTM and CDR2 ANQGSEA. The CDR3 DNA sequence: TGCAGCGTTGAAGTACGCAGCAGAACCTCTGGAAACACCATATATTTT. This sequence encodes CSVEVRSRTSGNTIYF.

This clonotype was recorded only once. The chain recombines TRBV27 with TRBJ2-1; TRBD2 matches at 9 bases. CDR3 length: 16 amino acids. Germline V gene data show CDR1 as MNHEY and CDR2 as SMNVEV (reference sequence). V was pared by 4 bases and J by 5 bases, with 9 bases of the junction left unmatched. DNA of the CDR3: TGTGCCAGCAGTTCATTGCTAGCGGGGTTTGACAATGAGCAGTTCTTC. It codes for CASSSLLAGFDNEQFF.

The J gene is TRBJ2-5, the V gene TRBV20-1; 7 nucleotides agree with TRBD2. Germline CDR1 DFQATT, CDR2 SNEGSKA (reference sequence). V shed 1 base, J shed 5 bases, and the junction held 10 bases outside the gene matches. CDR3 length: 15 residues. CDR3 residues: CSARVSGGRSETQYF. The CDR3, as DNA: TGCAGTGCTAGAGTATCGGGGGGAAGATCTGAGACCCAGTACTTC.

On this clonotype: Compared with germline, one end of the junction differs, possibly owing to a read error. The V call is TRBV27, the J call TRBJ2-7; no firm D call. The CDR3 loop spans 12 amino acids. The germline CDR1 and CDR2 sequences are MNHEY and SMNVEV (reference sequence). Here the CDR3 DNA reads TGTGACAGCAGCCGCGCCCGCTACGAGCAGTACTTC. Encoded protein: CDSSRARYEQYF.

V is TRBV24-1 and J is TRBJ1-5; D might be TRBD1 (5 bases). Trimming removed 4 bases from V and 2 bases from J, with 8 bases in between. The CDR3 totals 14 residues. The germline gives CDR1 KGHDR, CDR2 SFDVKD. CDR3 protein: CATSEPGGNQPQHF. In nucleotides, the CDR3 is TGTGCCACCAGTGAGCCGGGGGGCAATCAGCCCCAGCATTTT.

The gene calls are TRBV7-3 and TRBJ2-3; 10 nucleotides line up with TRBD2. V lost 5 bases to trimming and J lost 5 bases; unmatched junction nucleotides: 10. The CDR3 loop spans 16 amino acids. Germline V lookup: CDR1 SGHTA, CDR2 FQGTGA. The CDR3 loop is CASSAIAGGGRDTQYF. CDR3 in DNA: TGTGCCAGCAGCGCCATAGCGGGGGGTGGACGAGATACGCAGTATTTT.